The rows below give T cell receptor beta chains drawn from one sample of a study of cytomegalovirus exposure and HLA in healthy donors. Sequencing was performed with immunoSEQ multiplex PCR; in TCRdb, only in-frame clones are kept and a portion is missing. The table has some 240,000 clones, about 72% seen once. The sample taken for sequencing was PBMCs. The source of these receptors is a male donor in good health and CMV-seronegative. Each CDR3 is given with its conserved first and last residue.

>TRBJ2-3|TRBV19
CASSTLAGNTDTQYF
>TRBJ2-3|TRBV6-7
CASSYHRLAGGWATQYF
>TRBJ1-1|TRBV19
CASSNRGGLGTEAFF
>TRBJ2-7|TRBV27
CASSPDSSYEQYF
>TRBJ1-2|TRBV6-1
CATKEGSGYTF
>TRBJ1-1|TRBV6-5
CASIRDITEAFF
>-|TRBV5-1
CASRQGPGSREQYF
>TRBJ2-2|TRBV5-4
CASSIVQGIGELFF
>TRBJ2-5|TRBV5-1
CASSLGGSGTQETQYF
>TRBJ2-2|TRBV29-1
CSVETLAGVGELFF
>TRBJ2-2|TRBV19
CASSPVAAANTGELFF
>TRBJ2-2|TRBV5-1
CASKEGSTTGELFF
>TRBJ2-7|TRBV5-4
CASSIRTNEQYF
>TRBJ2-7|TRBV18
CASSPLREVSYEQYF
>TRBJ1-1|TRBV27
CASSFGTGSEAFF
>TRBJ1-3|TRBV6-9
CASSYSVQPDSGNTIYF
>TRBJ2-3|TRBV5-6
CASSFSRGDTQYF
>TRBJ2-5|TRBV4-1
CASSPREGGETQYF
>TRBJ1-1|TRBV11-2
CASSLDMPGIAEAFF
>TRBJ1-5|TRBV19
CASKTPSGNQPQHF
>TRBJ1-5|TRBV6-1
CASSAGLPGDQPQHF
>TRBJ1-1|TRBV4-1
CASSQDPHMNTEAFF
>TRBJ1-2|TRBV6-5
CASSYTQGYGYTF
>TRBJ2-7|TRBV11-2
CASSLDREREQYF
>TRBJ2-7|TRBV10-3
CAISKGLAGVYEQYF
>TRBJ2-1|TRBV6-4
CASSAEGGYEQFF
>TRBJ2-2|TRBV6-5
CASSYSEAAGELFF
>TRBJ2-1|TRBV5-1
CASSLAQPGGYNEQFF
>TRBJ1-6|TRBV27
CASSSGSGQPNSPLHF
>TRBJ2-1|TRBV7-9
CASSLGSPKAGEQFF
>-|TRBV2
CASSERGTSGRGYNEQFF
>TRBJ2-7|TRBV6-5
CASSYGGLRHEQYF
>TRBJ1-6|TRBV9
CASSVDTGNSPLHF
>TRBJ2-7|TRBV27
CASRLAGEVGQYF
>TRBJ2-1|TRBV11-2
CASSPQGNPYNEQFF
>TRBJ1-2|TRBV7-2
CASSYRQGQYGYTF
>TRBJ2-7|TRBV19
CASSTITTGNYEQYF
>TRBJ2-7|TRBV5-1
CASSSYRGRNEQYF
>TRBJ2-5|TRBV5-1
CASSLSGIVLETQYF
>TRBJ2-1|TRBV5-6
CASSLPGLSGFNEQFF
>TRBJ2-7|TRBV19
CASGLAGNYEQYF
>TRBJ2-1|TRBV5-4
CAIHDNPSYNEQFF
>TRBJ1-2|TRBV15
CATSRGRFYTF
>TRBJ1-5|TRBV4-1
CASSQGQGARGNQPQHF
>TRBJ2-1|TRBV20-1
CSASNRTSQFF
>TRBJ2-3|TRBV2
CASSPRTSGGDTQYF
>TRBJ2-4|TRBV5-6
CASSFNLAKNIQYF
>TRBJ2-7|TRBV6-1
CASSEEGAYGYEQYF
>-|TRBV2
CASSPDPGSLTYEQYF
>TRBJ2-2|TRBV6-5
CASSFMDRGGTGELFF
>TRBJ1-6|TRBV15
CATSGLDSLNSPLHF
>TRBJ2-7|TRBV5-8
CASRLSGNNDEQYF
>TRBJ2-1|TRBV11-2
CASSPPQGPPYNEQFF
>TRBJ1-1|TRBV5-6
CASSFWDAGRKRLAFF
>TRBJ2-7|TRBV9
CASSRQLLGYEQYF
>TRBJ1-1|TRBV5-4
CASSLGDLNTEAFF
>TRBJ1-2|TRBV6-5
CASSYQGQGNYGYTF
>TRBJ2-7|TRBV18
CASSPGGSSVYEQYF
>TRBJ1-2|TRBV28
CASRERQGANYGYTF
>TRBJ2-7|TRBV2
CASRAGRPSYEQYF